This is a list of T cell receptor beta chains from one sample in a study of T-cell reconstitution after alpha-beta-depleted transplantation in children. A single record per CDR3 protein comes from TCRdb applying MiXCR to the PCR reads. This table has about 300,000 distinct CDR3 sequences, 6% to 10% appearing once. The starting material was peripheral blood, obtained 360 days after TCRalphabeta/CD19-depleted stem cell transplant. The receptors shown here come from a female patient aged 2-15 years who had a stem cell transplant for Fanconi anemia, so the T cells may come from the graft donor. Both conserved end residues are trimmed from each CDR3. Some rows mark clone size as missing; the rest say once, few, many or name a class of expanded clone.

TRBV20-1 many SALGTGRETQY
TRBV11-1 few ASSLGGTSGGLSTDTQY
TRBV5-1 many ASSLARQGYGYT
TRBV5-1 many ASSLGEVTGELF
TRBV5-1 NA ASSFLGSANNYGYT
TRBV7-9 NA ASSPGGRGTDTQY
TRBV27 few ASSSTSSGANVLT
TRBV9 few ASSVGSHTGELF
TRBV4-1 few ASSQGRGFHQPQH
TRBV20-1 many SARGGGPGYNEQF